This TCR beta chain was documented in a study of OX40 agonist ivuxolimab in advanced cancers. Produced via immunoSEQ multiplex PCR; TCRdb's table is partial and in-frame only. The table records 14,000 or so clones, over 60% of them present only once. The CDR3 length is 17 residues. Per the germline V gene, CDR1 is SGHVS and CDR2 is FQNEAQ. The ends lost 4 bases at V and 4 bases at J; junction bases unmatched: 12. This TCR came from an adult with an advanced solid tumor such as melanoma, head and neck, liver or kidney cancer. J is TRBJ2-1 and V is TRBV7-8; 8 bases are shared with TRBD2. Material: CD4+ or CD8+ T cells sorted from blood, obtained in a trial of the OX40 agonist ivuxolimab. CDR3 nucleotide sequence: TGTGCCAGCAGCTCCCCCAAACCGGGACTAGGATACAATGAGCAGTTCTTC. Translation: CASSSPKPGLGYNEQFF.